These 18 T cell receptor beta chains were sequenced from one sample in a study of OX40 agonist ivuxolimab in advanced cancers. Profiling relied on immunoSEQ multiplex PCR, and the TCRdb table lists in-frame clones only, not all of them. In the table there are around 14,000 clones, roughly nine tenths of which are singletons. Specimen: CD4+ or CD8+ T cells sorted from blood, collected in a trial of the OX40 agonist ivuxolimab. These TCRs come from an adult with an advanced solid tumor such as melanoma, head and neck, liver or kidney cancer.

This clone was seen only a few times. The CDR3 coding sequence is TGTGCCAGTAGTCTAGGTTGGGTGAACACTGAAGCTTTCTTT. It specifies CASSLGWVNTEAFF. The rearrangement uses TRBV19 and TRBJ1-1, with D hard to call. Trimming cost V 5 bases and J 0 bases, with 10 bases left between them. CDR1 and CDR2 from the germline V gene are LNHDA and SQIVND (reference sequence). The CDR3 spans 14 residues.

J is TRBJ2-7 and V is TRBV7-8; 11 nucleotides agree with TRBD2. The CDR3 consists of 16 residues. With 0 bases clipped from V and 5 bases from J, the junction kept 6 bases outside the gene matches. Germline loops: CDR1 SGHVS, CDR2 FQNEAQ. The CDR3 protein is CASSLAVLAGGNEQYF. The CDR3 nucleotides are TGTGCCAGCAGCTTAGCTGTTTTAGCGGGAGGGAACGAGCAGTACTTC.

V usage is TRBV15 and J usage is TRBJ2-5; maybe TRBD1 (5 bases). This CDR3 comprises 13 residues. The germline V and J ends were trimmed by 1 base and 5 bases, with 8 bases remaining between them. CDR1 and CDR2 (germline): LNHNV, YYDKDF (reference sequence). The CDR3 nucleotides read TGTGCCACCAGCAGAGGGGGCGCGGAGACCCAGTACTTC. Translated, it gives CATSRGGAETQYF.

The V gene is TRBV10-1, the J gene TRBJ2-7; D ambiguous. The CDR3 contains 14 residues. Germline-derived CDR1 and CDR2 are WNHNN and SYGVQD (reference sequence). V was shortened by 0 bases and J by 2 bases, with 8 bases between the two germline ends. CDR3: CASSESTFPYEQYF. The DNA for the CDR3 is TGCGCCAGCAGTGAGTCGACCTTTCCCTACGAGCAGTACTTC.

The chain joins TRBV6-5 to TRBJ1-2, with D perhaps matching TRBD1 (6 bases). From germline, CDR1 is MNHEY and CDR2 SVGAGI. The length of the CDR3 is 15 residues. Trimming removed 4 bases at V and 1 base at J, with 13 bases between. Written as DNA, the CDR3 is TGTGCCAGCAGTTCGCCGCTACAGGGTAACTATGGCTACACCTTC. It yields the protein CASSSPLQGNYGYTF.

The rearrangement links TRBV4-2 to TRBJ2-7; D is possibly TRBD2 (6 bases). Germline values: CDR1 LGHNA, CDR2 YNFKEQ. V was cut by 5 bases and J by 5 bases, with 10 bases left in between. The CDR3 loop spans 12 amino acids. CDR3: CASSVTSNEQYF. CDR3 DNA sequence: TGTGCCAGCAGCGTGACTAGTAACGAGCAGTACTTC.

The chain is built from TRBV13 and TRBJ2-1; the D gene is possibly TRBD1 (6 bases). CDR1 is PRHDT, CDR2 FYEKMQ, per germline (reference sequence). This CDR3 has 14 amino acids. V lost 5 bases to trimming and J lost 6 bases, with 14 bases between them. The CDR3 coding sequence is TGTGCCAGCAGCCCTTACAGGGTCGCCAATGAGCAGTTCTTC. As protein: CASSPYRVANEQFF.

The CDR3 loop is CASSRGTPGGYTF. CDR3 nucleotide sequence: TGTGCCAGCAGCCGCGGGACTCCGGGGGGCTACACCTTC. J is TRBJ1-2 and V is TRBV27, with D possibly TRBD1 on 5 matching bases. Trimming shortened V by 6 bases and J by 8 bases, and 16 bases separated the two germline ends. This CDR3 has 13 residues. Germline V gives CDR1 MNHEY, CDR2 SMNVEV (reference sequence).

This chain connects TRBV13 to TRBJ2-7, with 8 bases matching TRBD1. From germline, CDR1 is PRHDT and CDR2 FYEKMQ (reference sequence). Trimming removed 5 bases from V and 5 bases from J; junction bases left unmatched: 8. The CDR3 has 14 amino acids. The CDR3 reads CASSNLRGLDEQYF. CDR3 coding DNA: TGTGCCAGCAGCAACCTCAGGGGGCTCGACGAGCAGTACTTC. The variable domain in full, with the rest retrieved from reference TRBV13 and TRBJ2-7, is AAGVIQSPRHLIKEKRETATLKCYPIPRHDTVYWYQQGPGQDPQFLISFYEKMQSDKGSIPDRFSAQQFSDYHSELNMSSLELGDSALYFCASSNLRGLDEQYFGPGTRLTVT.

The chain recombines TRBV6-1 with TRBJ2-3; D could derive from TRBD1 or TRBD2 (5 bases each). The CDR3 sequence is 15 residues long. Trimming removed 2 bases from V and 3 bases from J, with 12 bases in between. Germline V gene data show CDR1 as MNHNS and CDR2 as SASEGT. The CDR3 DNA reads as TGTGCCAGCAGTGAATTTGGGGGTGGTACAGATACGCAGTATTTT. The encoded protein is CASSEFGGGTDTQYF.

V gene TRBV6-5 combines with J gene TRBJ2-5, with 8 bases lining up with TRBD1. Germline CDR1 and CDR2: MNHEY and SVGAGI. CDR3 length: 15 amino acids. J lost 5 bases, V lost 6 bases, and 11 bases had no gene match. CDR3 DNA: TGTGCCAGCAGATCCGGACAGGGAAGCTTGGAGACCCAGTACTTC. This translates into CASRSGQGSLETQYF.

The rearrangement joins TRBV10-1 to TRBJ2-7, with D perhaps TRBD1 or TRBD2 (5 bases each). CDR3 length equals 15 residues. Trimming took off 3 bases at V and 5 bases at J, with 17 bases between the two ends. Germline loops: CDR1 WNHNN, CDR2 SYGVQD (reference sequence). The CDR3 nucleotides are TGCGCCAGCAGTGACGGGGACCCCAGGGTGGACGAGCAGTACTTC. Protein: CASSDGDPRVDEQYF.

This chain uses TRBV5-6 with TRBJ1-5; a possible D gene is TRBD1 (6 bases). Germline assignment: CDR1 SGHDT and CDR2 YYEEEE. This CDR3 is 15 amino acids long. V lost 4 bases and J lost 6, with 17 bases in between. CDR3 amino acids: CASSLNHREVQPQHF. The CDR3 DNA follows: TGTGCCAGCAGCCTAAACCACAGGGAGGTTCAGCCCCAGCATTTT.

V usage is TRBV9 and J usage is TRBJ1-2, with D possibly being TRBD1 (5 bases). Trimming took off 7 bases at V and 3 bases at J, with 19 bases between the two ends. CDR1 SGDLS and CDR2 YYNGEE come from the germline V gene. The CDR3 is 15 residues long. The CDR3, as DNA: TGTGCCAGCGCTGAAGGGGCAGGGTCGGACTATGGCTACACCTTC. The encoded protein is CASAEGAGSDYGYTF. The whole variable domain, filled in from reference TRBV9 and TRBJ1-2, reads DSGVTQTPKHLITATGQRVTLRCSPRSGDLSVYWYQQSLDQGLQFLIQYYNGEERAKGNILERFSAQQFPDLHSELNLSSLELGDSALYFCASAEGAGSDYGYTFGSGTRLTVV.

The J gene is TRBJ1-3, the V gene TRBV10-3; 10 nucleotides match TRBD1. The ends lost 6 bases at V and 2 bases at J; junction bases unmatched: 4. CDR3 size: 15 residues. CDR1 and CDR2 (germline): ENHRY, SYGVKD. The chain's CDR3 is CAIREDRGAGNTIYF. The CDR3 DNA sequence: TGTGCCATCAGAGAGGACAGGGGGGCTGGAAACACCATATATTTT.

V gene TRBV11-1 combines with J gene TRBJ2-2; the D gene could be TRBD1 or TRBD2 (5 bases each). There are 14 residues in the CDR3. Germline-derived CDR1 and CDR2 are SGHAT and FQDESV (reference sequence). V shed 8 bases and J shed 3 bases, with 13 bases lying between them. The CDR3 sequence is CASQSQGDTGELFF. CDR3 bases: TGTGCCAGCCAGTCGCAGGGAGACACCGGGGAGCTGTTTTTT. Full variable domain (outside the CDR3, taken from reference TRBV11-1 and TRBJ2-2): EAEVAQSPRYKITEKSQAVAFWCDPISGHATLYWYRQILGQGPELLVQFQDESVVDDSQLPKDRFSAERLKGVDSTLKIQPAELGDSAMYLCASQSQGDTGELFFGEGSRLTVL.

The CDR3 coding sequence is TGCAGCGTTGTAGCCCCCGGGACAGAATACCCTAACTATGGCTACACCTTC. Translation: CSVVAPGTEYPNYGYTF. The chain carries TRBV29-1 and TRBJ1-2; 7 nucleotides match TRBD1. V was clipped by 4 bases and J by 0 bases; unmatched bases: 14. This CDR3 has 17 residues. Germline loops: CDR1 SQVTM, CDR2 ANQGSEA.

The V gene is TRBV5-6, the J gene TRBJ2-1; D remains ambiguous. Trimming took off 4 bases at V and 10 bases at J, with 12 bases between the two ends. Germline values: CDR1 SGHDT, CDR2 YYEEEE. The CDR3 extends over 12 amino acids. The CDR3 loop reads CASSPVSGEQFF. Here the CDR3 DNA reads TGTGCCAGCAGCCCCGTGAGTGGCGAGCAGTTCTTC.